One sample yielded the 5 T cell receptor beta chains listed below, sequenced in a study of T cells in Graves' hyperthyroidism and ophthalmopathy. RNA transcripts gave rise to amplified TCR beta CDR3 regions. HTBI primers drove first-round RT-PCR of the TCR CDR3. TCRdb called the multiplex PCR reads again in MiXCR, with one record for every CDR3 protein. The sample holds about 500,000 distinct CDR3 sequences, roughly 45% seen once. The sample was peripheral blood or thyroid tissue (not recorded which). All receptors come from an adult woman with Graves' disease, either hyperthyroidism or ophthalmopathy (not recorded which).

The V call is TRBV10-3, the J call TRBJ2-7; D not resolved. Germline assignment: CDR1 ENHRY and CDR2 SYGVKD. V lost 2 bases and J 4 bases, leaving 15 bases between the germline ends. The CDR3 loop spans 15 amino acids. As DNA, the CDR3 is TGTGCCATCAGTGAGCTAAAGAGGCCCTCATACGAGCAGTACTTC. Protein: CAISELKRPSYEQYF.

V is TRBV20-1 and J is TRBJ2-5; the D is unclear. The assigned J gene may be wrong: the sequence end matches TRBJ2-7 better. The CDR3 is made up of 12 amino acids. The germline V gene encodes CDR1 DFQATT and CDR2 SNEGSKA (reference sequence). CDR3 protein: CSASLLSYEQYF. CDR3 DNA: TGCAGTGCTAGTCTCCTCTCCTACGAGCAGTACTTC.

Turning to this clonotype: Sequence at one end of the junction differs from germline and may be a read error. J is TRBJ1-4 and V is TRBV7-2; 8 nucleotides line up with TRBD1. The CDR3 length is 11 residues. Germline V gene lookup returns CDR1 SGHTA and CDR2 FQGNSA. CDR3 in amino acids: CASGGTGKMIF. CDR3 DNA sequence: TGTGCCAGCGGGGGGACAGGAAAAATGATTTTT.

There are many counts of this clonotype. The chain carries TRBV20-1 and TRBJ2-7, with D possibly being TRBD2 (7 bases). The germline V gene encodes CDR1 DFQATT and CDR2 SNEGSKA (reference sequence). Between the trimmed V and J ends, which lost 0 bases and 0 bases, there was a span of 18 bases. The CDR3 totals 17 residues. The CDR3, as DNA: TGCAGTGCTAGAGACCCCACGAGAGGGGGGGGCTCCTACGAGCAGTACTTC. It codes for CSARDPTRGGGSYEQYF.

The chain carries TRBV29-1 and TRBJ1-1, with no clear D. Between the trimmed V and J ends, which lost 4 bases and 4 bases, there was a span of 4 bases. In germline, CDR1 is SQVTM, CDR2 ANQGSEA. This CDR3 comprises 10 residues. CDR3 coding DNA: TGCAGCGTTGTCCCCACTGAAGCTTTCTTT. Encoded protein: CSVVPTEAFF.